These 8 T cell receptor beta chains were sequenced from one sample in a study of response to subunit inactivated influenza vaccine. Each CDR3 protein is one row after TCRdb ran MiXCR on the RT-PCR reads. The sample carries 500,000 to 650,000 distinct CDR3 sequences, 6.5% to 8% recorded once. The sequencing used PBMCs from blood, collected around 25 months after vaccination. Receptors originate from a man between 50 and 75 years old who received an inactivated influenza vaccine.

The genes are TRBV6-1 and TRBJ1-5, with TRBD1 identical over 12 bases. Germline CDR1 MNHNS, CDR2 SASEGT. Trimming cost V 8 bases and J 1 base; bases outside gene matches: 9. The CDR3 totals 17 residues. The CDR3 DNA follows: TGTGCCAGCTACCCCGGGACAGGGGGCTCGAGCAATCAGCCCCAGCATTTT. Amino acid sequence: CASYPGTGGSSNQPQHF.

Written as DNA, the CDR3 is TGTGCCAGCAGCTGGCCGGGTAGCGGGGGGTGGTACAATGAGCAGTTCTTC. This translates into CASSWPGSGGWYNEQFF. V and J are TRBV7-9 and TRBJ2-1; TRBD2 matches 10 bases. Per germline, CDR1 SEHNR and CDR2 FQNEAQ (reference sequence). This CDR3 spans 17 amino acids. V lost 4 bases to trimming and J lost 4 bases; unmatched junction nucleotides: 10.

The V and J genes are TRBV20-1 and TRBJ2-7; 11 bases agree with TRBD2. The V gene's germline CDR1 is DFQATT and CDR2 SNEGSKA (reference sequence). The CDR3 consists of 13 residues. V shed 5 bases and J 6 bases; nucleotides not matched to a gene: 6. The DNA of the CDR3 is TGCAGTGCTTTTAGCGGGGGGGCGGGCGAGCAGTACTTC. Its translation: CSAFSGGAGEQYF.

This clonotype came up a few times. The genes are TRBV29-1 and TRBJ2-7, with D hard to call. CDR3 size: 12 residues. Germline V gene data show CDR1 as SQVTM and CDR2 as ANQGSEA. Trimming took off 5 bases at V and 0 bases at J, with 8 bases between the two ends. The DNA of the CDR3 is TGCAGCGTTCTAGTGAGCTCCTACGAGCAGTACTTC. Translating it yields CSVLVSSYEQYF.

The V gene is TRBV27, the J gene TRBJ2-3; D remains ambiguous. The CDR3 has 14 amino acids. Germline CDR1 is MNHEY and CDR2 is SMNVEV (reference sequence). V was clipped by 0 bases and J by 5 bases, with 9 bases between them. The CDR3 nucleotides are TGTGCCAGCAGTTTATCTGGGTTTGGAGATACGCAGTATTTT. Protein sequence: CASSLSGFGDTQYF.

This clonotype was picked up many times. J is TRBJ2-3 and V is TRBV10-3; no clear D. The ends were cut back, 10 bases at V and 2 bases at J, with 13 bases in the middle. This CDR3 has 13 amino acids. The V gene's germline CDR1 is ENHRY and CDR2 SYGVKD. The CDR3 region is CATKGPNTDTQYF. The CDR3 nucleotides read TGTGCCACCAAGGGTCCTAACACAGATACGCAGTATTTT.

This clonotype was counted a few times. This chain connects TRBV29-1 to TRBJ2-7, with 9 bases fitting TRBD1. Germline assignment: CDR1 SQVTM and CDR2 ANQGSEA. The CDR3 consists of 15 residues. V was pared by 1 base and J by 7 bases, with 11 bases of the junction left unmatched. As DNA, the CDR3 is TGCAGCGTTGAAGGACCGGGACAGGGAATTGGTGAGCAGTACTTC. Translation: CSVEGPGQGIGEQYF.

This clonotype was detected ten times or more. The chain uses TRBV15 and TRBJ2-3, with D uncertain. Germline values: CDR1 LNHNV, CDR2 YYDKDF (reference sequence). This CDR3 has 13 residues. Trimming removed 3 bases from V and 4 bases from J, with 8 bases in between. The CDR3 spells CATSSRLADTQYF. The CDR3 bases are TGTGCCACCAGCAGCAGACTGGCAGATACGCAGTATTTT. Using reference TRBV15 and TRBJ2-3 for the parts outside the CDR3, the full variable domain is DAMVIQNPRYQVTQFGKPVTLSCSQTLNHNVMYWYQQKSSQAPKLLFHYYDKDFNNEADTPDNFQSRRPNTSFCFLDIRSPGLGDTAMYLCATSSRLADTQYFGPGTRLTVL.